This T cell receptor beta chain was captured in a study of T-cell memory formation after mild COVID-19. Using constant-segment primers, 5'RACE produced TCR alpha and TCR beta cDNA libraries carrying sample barcodes and UMIs. TCRdb fed the 5' RACE reads into MiXCR, producing one record per CDR3 protein. Among fewer than 600,000 distinct CDR3 sequences listed, less than 25% were seen once. V trimming: 2 bases; J trimming: 4 bases; junction bases outside the gene matches: 5. Per germline, CDR1 MGHRA and CDR2 YSYEKL. The CDR3 sequence is 14 residues long. The sequence derives from an adult woman who had mild COVID-19 (a few samples of this study predate the infection). Cell type and time point are not known. The chain recombines TRBV4-1 with TRBJ2-7, with TRBD1 matching over 7 bases. What was sequenced was PBMCs or a T cell subset sorted from them (not recorded which). This chain's CDR3 is CASSQPGQRYEQYF. CDR3 bases: TGCGCCAGCAGCCAACCGGGACAGCGGTACGAGCAGTACTTC.